This T cell receptor beta chain was obtained from a study of CD8+ T cells in alopecia areata listed by TCRdb under 2018. For the study in its entirety: The study used high-throughput TCRbeta sequencing to examine T cell clonal expansion in alopecia areata, in both the C3H/HeJ mouse model and human patients. immunoSEQ multiplex PCR using 35 Vbeta forward primers and 13 Jbeta reverse primers was used to amplify TCRbeta CDR3 regions. The RNA source kit depended on sample type: the PAXgene miRNA kit for fixed scalp, the miRNeasy kit for PBMCs, and the RNeasy kit for mouse skin. On the human side, TCRbeta sequencing was run on scalp tissue and on sorted CD4+ and CD8+ peripheral blood T cells from healthy controls and from alopecia areata patients with either patchy or totalis/universalis disease. Scalp clonality was compared among normal scalp (n=4), patchy alopecia areata scalp (n=8), and alopecia totalis/universalis scalp (n=8).

General findings and caveats noted by the study authors: Shared TCR sequences between patients were less evident than in mice, which may be partly attributable to HLA diversity in the patient population. Scalp TCR repertoire analysis is complicated because resident alphabeta T cells in normal human skin are also sequenced, whereas mouse skin is dominated by gammadelta T cells. Compared with normal scalp, lesional scalp had higher clonality and more expanded CD8+ clones, particularly in alopecia totalis/universalis, a pattern that suggests antigenic drive.

Peripheral blood and lesional scalp punch biopsies were obtained from patients with alopecia areata. PBMCs were isolated by density centrifugation and stained for CD3, CD4 and CD8, and CD4+ and CD8+ T cells were sorted on a FACSAria. As part of a multicenter biomarker study, untreated alopecia areata patients were recruited. Blood CD8+ T cells from about 5 biomarker-study patients were further sorted into NKG2D-low and NKG2D-high fractions. The CDR3 goes from the cysteine to the phenylalanine over 11 residues. The only DNA kept is the CDR3, 33 bases in frame from the first base. CDR1 and CDR2, looked up from the germline V gene (reference sequence), are DFQATT and SNEGSKA. Between the V and J ends, shortened by 6 bases and 2 bases respectively, the junction contains 8 bases. As concerns this clone: Its antigen remains unidentified. The input lacks base qualities; no much larger clone sits a single base away.

The library came from the immunoSEQ multiplex PCR assay. For TCR sequencing, RNA was extracted from every sample and reverse transcribed into cDNA to serve as template. First-strand cDNA was synthesized with SuperScript III using a 2:1 mix of oligo-dT and random hexamers. A synthetic immune receptor repertoire was used to assess amplification bias, and residual bias was removed computationally. The authors processed their data as follows. Raw reads were preprocessed for error removal, and CDR3 was defined according to IMGT conventions as running from the conserved cysteine to phenylalanine. Clonality was calculated as 1 minus Shannon entropy normalized by log2 of the number of productive unique TCRs. Whether scalp clones were CD4 or CD8 was inferred by matching scalp TCRbeta sequences against CD4 and CD8 repertoires sorted from blood. As stored in TCRdb, this immuneACCESS dataset retains in-frame rearrangements with V and J assigned. A fraction of the clones does not appear; measured against another copy, unresolved V genes explain less than half of the discrepancy, and the remainder lacks a known reason. V and J calls and clone size follow that table, whereas D and trimming were derived from the DNA. This sample lists 30,000 to 40,000 clones; about 80% were detected once. 15% to 20% of the sample comes from the top ten.

The chain couples TRBV20-1 to TRBJ2-7, with no confident D gene call. This TCR was recovered from a human donor with alopecia areata. The sample was NKG2D-low CD8+ T cells sorted from blood. In light of the paper, this sample's cell subset or site label describes: sorted CD8+ NKG2D-low blood T cells. The CDR3 reads as follows: CSAPEAYEQYF. Read as DNA, the sequence is TGCAGTGCGCCCGAAGCCTACGAGCAGTACTTC.